These T cell receptor beta chains were read from a single sample in a study of vaccination and CD4 T cells after COVID-19. TCRdb processed the PCR reads anew with MiXCR; each CDR3 protein has one entry. The table records around 20,000 distinct CDR3 sequences, 50% to 65% of them present only once. Material: CD4+ T cells from blood, obtained after SARS-CoV-2 vaccination. The receptor source for this set is a human donor who had recovered from COVID-19. Both conserved end residues are part of each CDR3. The D gene is left open where the match is weak. Clone sizes are given selectively: once, few, many, or a class where the clone is expanded.

d_call j_call clone_size v_call cdr3_nt cdr3_aa
NA TRBJ2-7 NA TRBV2 TGTGCCAGCGCGGCCTCGCCATCCTACGAGCAGTACTTC CASAASPSYEQYF
NA TRBJ1-3 NA TRBV6-2/TRBV6-3 TGTGCCAGCAGGCGGACAGTCCTCTACTCTGGAAACACCATATATTTT CASRRTVLYSGNTIYF
NA TRBJ1-2 NA TRBV18 TGTGCCAGCTCACCCCAGGATCGGGTTAACTATGGCTACACCTTC CASSPQDRVNYGYTF
NA TRBJ2-3 NA TRBV10-3 TGTGCCATCAAGGAAGACCGTAGCACAGATACGCAGTATTTT CAIKEDRSTDTQYF
TRBD1 TRBJ1-5 NA TRBV20-1 TGCAGTGCACTACAGGGGCCGGATCAGCCCCAGCATTTT CSALQGPDQPQHF
NA TRBJ2-2 NA TRBV7-2 TGTGCCAGCAGCTTAGGGCCCTACACCGGGGAGCTGTTTTTT CASSLGPYTGELFF
NA TRBJ2-7 NA TRBV4-2 TGTGCCAGCAGCCAAGAAAGGATAATGGCCTACGAGCAGTACTTC CASSQERIMAYEQYF
NA TRBJ2-1 NA TRBV19 TGTGCCAGTAGAAGGAATCCCCAAGTCGATGAGCAGTTCTTC CASRRNPQVDEQFF
TRBD2 TRBJ2-3 NA TRBV20-1 TGCAGTGCTGCCCCATCTGCGGGAGGTACTTCTACGCAGTATTTT CSAAPSAGGTSTQYF
NA TRBJ1-6 NA TRBV6-5 TGTGCCAGCAGTTACTTGGACGCCTATAATTCACCCCTCCACTTT CASSYLDAYNSPLHF
NA TRBJ1-5 NA TRBV6-2/TRBV6-3 TGTGCCAGCAGTTACCGCCTCAGGGTAGGCAATCAGCCCCAGCATTTT CASSYRLRVGNQPQHF
NA TRBJ1-4 NA TRBV9 TGTGCCAGCAGCCCAACAACGGATGAAAAACTGTTTTTT CASSPTTDEKLFF
NA TRBJ1-2 NA TRBV20-1 TGCAGTGCTAGAGACCAGAATAACTATGGCTACACCTTC CSARDQNNYGYTF
TRBD1 TRBJ1-2 few TRBV7-2 TGTGCCAGCATCACGGGACAGTATGGCTACACCTTC CASITGQYGYTF
NA TRBJ2-1 once TRBV7-9 TGTGCCAGCAGCCCAAAGTCCTCGAATGAGCAGTTCTTC CASSPKSSNEQFF
NA TRBJ1-2 NA TRBV25-1 TGTGCCAGCAGTGCCGCTGGACCCCTCGACTATGGCTACACCTTC CASSAAGPLDYGYTF
NA TRBJ1-5 once TRBV12-3/TRBV12-4 TGTGCCAGCAGCCCCACGGGGCGAGGCGTAAATCAGCCCCAGCATTTT CASSPTGRGVNQPQHF
TRBD2 TRBJ2-1 NA TRBV20-1 TGCAGTGCCCGCGGCGGGACTAGCGGGAGGGCCTACAATGAGCAGTTCTTC CSARGGTSGRAYNEQFF
NA TRBJ1-2 few TRBV6-1 TGTGCCAGCCTAGGGCTCCGTGCGACGCGGGGGGAGGTCTATGGCTACACCTTC CASLGLRATRGEVYGYTF
NA TRBJ1-1 NA TRBV2 TGTGCCAGCAGCTATAGTGAGCCCACTGAAGCTTTCTTT CASSYSEPTEAFF
TRBD1 TRBJ1-2 few TRBV24-1 TGTGCCACCAGTGAAACACCCGACAGGGGGTATGGCTACACCTTC CATSETPDRGYGYTF
NA TRBJ1-3 NA TRBV20-1 TGCAGTGCTTCGGGGCTCTCTGGAAACACCATATATTTT CSASGLSGNTIYF